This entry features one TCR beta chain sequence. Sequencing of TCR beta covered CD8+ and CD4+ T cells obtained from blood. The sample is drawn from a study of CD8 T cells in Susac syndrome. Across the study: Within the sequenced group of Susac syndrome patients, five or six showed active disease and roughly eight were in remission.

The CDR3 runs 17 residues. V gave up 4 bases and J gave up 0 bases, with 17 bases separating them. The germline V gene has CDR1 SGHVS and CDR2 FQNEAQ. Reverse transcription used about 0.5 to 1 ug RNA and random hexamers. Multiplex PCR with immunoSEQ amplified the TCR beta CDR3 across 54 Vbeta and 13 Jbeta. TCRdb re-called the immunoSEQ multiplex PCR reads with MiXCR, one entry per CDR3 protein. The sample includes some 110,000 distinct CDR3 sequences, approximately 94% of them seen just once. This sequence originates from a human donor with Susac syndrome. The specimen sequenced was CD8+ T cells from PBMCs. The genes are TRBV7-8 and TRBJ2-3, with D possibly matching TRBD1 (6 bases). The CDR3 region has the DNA TGTGCCAGCAGCTCGGAAGGACAGAGAAAAAGCACAGATACGCAGTATTTT. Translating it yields CASSSEGQRKSTDTQYF.